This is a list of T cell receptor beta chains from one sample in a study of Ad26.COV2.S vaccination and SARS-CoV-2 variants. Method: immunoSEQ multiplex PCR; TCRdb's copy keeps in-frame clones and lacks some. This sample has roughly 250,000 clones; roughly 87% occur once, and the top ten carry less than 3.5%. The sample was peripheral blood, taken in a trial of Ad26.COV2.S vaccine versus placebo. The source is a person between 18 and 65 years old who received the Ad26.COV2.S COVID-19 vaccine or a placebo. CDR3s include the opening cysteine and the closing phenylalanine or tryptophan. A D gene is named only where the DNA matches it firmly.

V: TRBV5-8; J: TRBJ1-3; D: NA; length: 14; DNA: TGTGCCAGCAGCTCACAGTGGTACGGAAACACCATATATTTT; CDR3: CASSSQWYGNTIYF
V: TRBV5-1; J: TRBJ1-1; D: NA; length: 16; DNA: TGCGCCAGCAGCTTGGTCTCGGTTGCTGTGGGTACTGAAGCTTTCTTT; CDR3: CASSLVSVAVGTEAFF
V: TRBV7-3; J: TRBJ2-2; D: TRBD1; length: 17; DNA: TGTGCCAGCAGCCACCGGGACAGACCGCCGAACACCGGGGAGCTGTTTTTT; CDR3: CASSHRDRPPNTGELFF
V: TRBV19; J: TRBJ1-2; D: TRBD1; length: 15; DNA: TGTGCCAGTAGTATAGCCCCCGGGACAGTCTATGGCTACACCTTC; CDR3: CASSIAPGTVYGYTF
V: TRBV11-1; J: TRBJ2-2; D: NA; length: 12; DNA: TGTGCCAGCAGCTTAGCCACCGGGGAGCTGTTTTTT; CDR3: CASSLATGELFF
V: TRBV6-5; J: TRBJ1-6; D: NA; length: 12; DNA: TGTGCCAGCAGGGGTTCTAATTCACCCCTCCACTTT; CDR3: CASRGSNSPLHF
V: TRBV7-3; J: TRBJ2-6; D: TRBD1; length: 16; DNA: TGTGCCAGCAGCCCAAAGACAGGGGCTGGGGCCAACGTCCTGACTTTC; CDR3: CASSPKTGAGANVLTF
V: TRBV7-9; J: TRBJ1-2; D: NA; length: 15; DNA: TGTGCCAGCAGCCCGGGAGTGTTATCTAACTATGGCTACACCTTC; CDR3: CASSPGVLSNYGYTF
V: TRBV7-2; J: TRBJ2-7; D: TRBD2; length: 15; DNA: TGTGCCAGCAGCTTAGGCGGGGGGCACTCCTACGAGCAGTACTTC; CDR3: CASSLGGGHSYEQYF
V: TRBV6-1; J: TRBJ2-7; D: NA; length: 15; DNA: TGTGCCAGCAGTGAATCCCCAGGCAGGATGGACGAGCAGTACTTC; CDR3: CASSESPGRMDEQYF
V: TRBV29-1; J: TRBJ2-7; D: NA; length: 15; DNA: TGCAGCGTTGTATTTGGGCGGGGTAGCTCCTACGAGCAGTACTTC; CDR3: CSVVFGRGSSYEQYF
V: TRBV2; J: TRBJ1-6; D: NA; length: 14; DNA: TGTGCCAGCAGCAGACAGGCAGTTAATTCACCCCTCCACTTT; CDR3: CASSRQAVNSPLHF
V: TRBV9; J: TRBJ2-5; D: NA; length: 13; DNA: TGTGCCAGCAGCCCGCGGGCCCAAGAGACCCAGTACTTC; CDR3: CASSPRAQETQYF
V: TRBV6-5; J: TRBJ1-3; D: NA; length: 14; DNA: TGTGCCAGCAGTTACCGGTTCTCTGGAAACACCATATATTTT; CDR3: CASSYRFSGNTIYF
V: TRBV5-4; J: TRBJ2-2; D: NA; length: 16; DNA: TGTGCCAGCTTCTTCCGGGACGGGCAGCCCACCGGGGAGCTGTTTTTT; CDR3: CASFFRDGQPTGELFF
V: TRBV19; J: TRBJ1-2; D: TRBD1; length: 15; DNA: TGTGCCAGTAGTATGGGGACAGCCTCTAACTATGGCTACACCTTC; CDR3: CASSMGTASNYGYTF